Listed below are T cell receptor beta chains from one sample, sequenced in a study of T cells in narcolepsy. TCRdb's copy holds only in-frame clones and misses some; the assay was immunoSEQ multiplex PCR. Altogether 30,000 or so clones are present, approximately 80% being singletons, with the ten largest covering less than 1%. Sample: CD45RA- memory CD4+ T cells from PBMCs. These receptors were obtained from a human donor with narcolepsy. The CDR3 runs from the conserved cysteine through the conserved F or W. D genes are given only for firm matches. Only part of the rows carry a size: once, few, many, or a class if the clone is expanded.

>.|.|TRBJ2-3|TRBV18|16
CASSPRQVSSTDTQYF
TGTGCCAGCTCACCACGTCAGGTTTCGTCCACAGATACGCAGTATTTT
>.|.|TRBJ1-4|TRBV14|14
CASSRDGRFEKLFF
TGTGCCAGCAGCAGGGACGGGAGGTTTGAAAAACTGTTTTTT
>.|.|TRBJ2-3|TRBV5-5|15
CASSRDGSSTDTQYF
TGTGCCAGCAGCCGCGACGGGTCAAGCACAGATACGCAGTATTTT
>.|.|TRBJ1-4|TRBV29-1|13
CSVVRGVGEKLFF
TGCAGCGTTGTGCGGGGTGTTGGAGAAAAACTGTTTTTT
>.|.|TRBJ1-5|TRBV5-8|14
CASSQSPQNQPQHF
TGTGCCAGCAGTCAAAGTCCACAGAATCAGCCCCAGCATTTT
>TRBD1|.|TRBJ1-2|TRBV6-5|16
CASSYRATGVAYGYTF
TGTGCCAGCAGTTATAGGGCGACAGGGGTGGCCTATGGCTACACCTTC
>.|.|TRBJ1-2|TRBV5-4|15
CASSLVVGANYGYTF
TGTGCCAGCAGCTTGGTAGTAGGAGCTAACTATGGCTACACCTTC
>.|.|TRBJ2-3|TRBV2|15
CASSEGLGGTDTQYF
TGTGCCAGCAGTGAAGGCTTAGGGGGCACAGATACGCAGTATTTT
>TRBD1|.|TRBJ2-5|TRBV19|15
CASREGQGASETQYF
TGTGCCAGTAGGGAGGGACAGGGGGCTTCAGAGACCCAGTACTTC
>.|.|TRBJ2-7|TRBV7-8|15
CASSLRGGQVGEQYF
TGTGCCAGCAGCTTAAGGGGAGGACAGGTGGGCGAGCAGTACTTC
>.|.|TRBJ1-5|TRBV2|15
CASSVNGISNQPQHF
TGTGCCAGCAGTGTTAACGGAATTAGCAATCAGCCCCAGCATTTT
>.|once|TRBJ1-6|TRBV14|18
CASSHSRGGGRNNSPLHF
TGTGCCAGCAGCCATTCCCGGGGGGGCGGGAGAAATAATTCACCCCTCCACTTT
>.|.|TRBJ2-3|TRBV9|19
CASSVGDVLGGRRTDTQYF
TGTGCCAGCAGCGTAGGCGACGTGTTGGGAGGTAGGCGCACAGATACGCAGTATTTT
>.|.|TRBJ2-3|TRBV5-6|14
CASSLSGPTDTQYF
TGTGCCAGCAGCTTGTCCGGGCCCACAGATACGCAGTATTTT
>.|.|TRBJ2-3|TRBV5-5|16
CASSLPTGAGTDTQYF
TGTGCCAGCAGCTTGCCTACGGGGGCAGGGACAGATACGCAGTATTTT
>TRBD1|.|TRBJ1-6|TRBV4-1|15
CASSQGTGENSPLHF
TGCGCCAGCAGCCAAGGTACAGGGGAAAATTCACCCCTCCACTTT
>.|.|TRBJ2-3|TRBV6-6|15
CASRSQLDGTDTQYF
TGTGCCAGCAGGAGTCAGTTGGATGGCACAGATACGCAGTATTTT
>.|.|TRBJ2-2|TRBV18|13
CASSPTTTGELFF
TGTGCCAGCTCACCAACAACCACCGGGGAGCTGTTTTTT
>.|few|TRBJ2-7|TRBV19|12
CASSMGAYEQYF
TGTGCCAGTAGTATGGGGGCCTACGAGCAGTACTTC
>.|.|TRBJ1-1|TRBV6-1|13
CATRTPMNTEAFF
TGTGCCACGAGGACTCCAATGAACACTGAAGCTTTCTTT
>TRBD2|.|TRBJ2-1|TRBV7-2|15
CASSFYGGGGNEQFF
TGTGCCAGCAGCTTTTATGGCGGGGGAGGCAATGAGCAGTTCTTC
>.|.|TRBJ2-3|TRBV5-1|15
CASSLDTPGTDTQYF
TGCGCCAGCAGCTTGGATACCCCGGGCACAGATACGCAGTATTTT
>.|few|TRBJ1-2|TRBV27|14
CASSTGVSNYGYTF
TGTGCCAGCAGTACAGGAGTTTCTAACTATGGCTACACCTTC
>.|once|TRBJ1-2|TRBV5-6|14
CASSLGQGPYGYTF
TGTGCCAGCAGCTTGGGTCAGGGCCCCTATGGCTACACCTTC
>TRBD2|few|TRBJ2-3|TRBV28|20
CASSKNPGTSGGGSTDTQYF
TGTGCCAGCAGCAAAAACCCCGGGACTAGCGGGGGGGGGAGCACAGATACGCAGTATTTT
>TRBD1|once|TRBJ2-7|TRBV4-3|16
CASSQEVTGGFSEQYF
TGCGCCAGCAGCCAAGAGGTGACAGGGGGGTTCAGCGAGCAGTACTTC
>TRBD1|.|TRBJ2-1|TRBV6-1|16
CASRERGTVSYNEQFF
TGTGCCAGCAGAGAAAGGGGGACAGTCTCCTACAATGAGCAGTTCTTC
>.|.|TRBJ2-5|TRBV4-3|15
CASSQDRGFGETQYF
TGCGCCAGCAGCCAAGATAGGGGGTTTGGAGAGACCCAGTACTTC
>TRBD2|.|TRBJ2-1|TRBV4-3|18
CASSQLSSGELLYNEQFF
TGCGCCAGCAGCCAACTATCAAGCGGGGAACTCCTATACAATGAGCAGTTCTTC
>.|once|TRBJ2-3|TRBV4-3|14
CASSQDYSTDTQYF
TGCGCCAGCAGCCAAGATTACAGCACAGATACGCAGTATTTT
>TRBD1|.|TRBJ2-3|TRBV27|17
CASSRKRDRVFADTQYF
TGTGCCAGCAGTCGGAAGCGGGACAGGGTTTTTGCAGATACGCAGTATTTT
>.|few|TRBJ1-2|TRBV27|14
CASTPAGVQGGYTF
TGTGCCAGCACCCCCGCGGGGGTACAAGGTGGCTACACCTTC
>.|few|TRBJ2-7|TRBV6-1|14
CASTRDAAGNEQYF
TGTGCCAGCACCCGGGACGCCGCAGGCAACGAGCAGTACTTC
>.|.|TRBJ1-5|TRBV28|15
CASSLWGDSNQPQHF
TGTGCCAGCAGTCTATGGGGAGATAGCAATCAGCCCCAGCATTTT
>.|once|TRBJ1-2|TRBV5-6|14
CASSPRKSDYGYTF
TGTGCCAGCAGCCCGAGGAAGTCGGACTATGGCTACACCTTC
>.|.|TRBJ1-1|TRBV6-4|13
CASSKTENTEAFF
TGTGCCAGCAGTAAGACGGAGAACACTGAAGCTTTCTTT
>.|.|TRBJ1-5|TRBV19|15
CASSTPWGQEQPQHF
TGTGCCAGTAGTACCCCGTGGGGGCAGGAACAGCCCCAGCATTTT
>.|.|TRBJ2-1|TRBV5-5|13
CASTLNPGDEQFF
TGTGCCAGCACCTTAAATCCGGGGGATGAGCAGTTCTTC
>.|.|TRBJ2-7|TRBV2|17
CASSERGGLQDSYEQYF
TGTGCCAGCAGTGAAAGGGGGGGTTTACAGGACTCCTACGAGCAGTACTTC
>TRBD2|few|TRBJ2-7|TRBV15|14
CATSLPGGPYEQYF
TGTGCCACCAGCCTCCCGGGGGGACCCTACGAGCAGTACTTC
>TRBD1|.|TRBJ1-2|TRBV6-1|15
CASSRGQGGVYGYTF
TGTGCCAGCAGCCGAGGACAGGGAGGAGTCTATGGCTACACCTTC
>.|.|TRBJ1-2|TRBV10-3|13
CAISEPREDGYTF
TGTGCCATCAGTGAACCGCGAGAGGATGGCTACACCTTC
>TRBD1|.|TRBJ1-4|TRBV5-6|15
CASSWTGRYDEKLFF
TGTGCCAGCAGCTGGACAGGGCGTTATGATGAAAAACTGTTTTTT
>TRBD1|.|TRBJ1-1|TRBV9|19
CASSASPSGQGARNTEAFF
TGTGCCAGCAGCGCCTCTCCATCGGGACAGGGGGCGAGGAACACTGAAGCTTTCTTT
>.|few|TRBJ1-3|TRBV28|15
CASNPDVSSGNTIYF
TGTGCCAGCAACCCGGACGTCTCCTCTGGAAACACCATATATTTT